This T cell receptor beta chain was documented in a study of a mutant IDH1 vaccine in newly diagnosed glioma. The CDR3 loop spans 15 amino acids. Trimming cost V 5 bases and J 8 bases, with 21 bases left between them. Germline V gives CDR1 MDHEN, CDR2 SYDVKM. Assay used: immunoSEQ multiplex PCR; TCRdb lists only in-frame clones, some missing. The data contain about 92,000 clones, roughly 85% of them singletons. Time point indicated: baseline, week 1 (first vaccination visit). The treatment: pre-vaccination baseline after standard-of-care therapy. This clone came up a few times. This chain uses TRBV28 with TRBJ1-2, with D possibly matching TRBD1 (6 bases). The receptor's source is a woman in her forties or fifties with glioma. The sample here was PBMCs, taken from a glioma patient treated with radiotherapy, temozolomide or both. The CDR3 here is CASSPRTVRAEGYTF. DNA for the CDR3: TGTGCCAGCAGTCCTCGGACAGTTAGGGCGGAAGGCTACACCTTC.